This is a list of T cell receptor beta chains from one sample in a study of blood T cell repertoires in COVID-19. Data came from immunoSEQ multiplex PCR; TCRdb stores just in-frame clones and leaves some out. The data contain roughly 110,000 clones, approximately 90% of them seen just once; the ten biggest clones take up under 7%. Specimen: peripheral blood. These receptors all stem from a man aged 50 to 59 with active or convalescent COVID-19. Both conserved end residues are part of each CDR3. D genes are given only for firm matches. Clone size is not always given. Where it is, it says once, few, many or a class for expanded clones.

D gene,CDR3 length,V gene,J gene,clone size,CDR3 DNA,CDR3 protein
-,13,TRBV24-1,TRBJ1-1,once,TGTGCCACCAGACAGGCATCGAACACTGAAGCTTTCTTT,CATRQASNTEAFF
TRBD2,15,TRBV11-2,TRBJ2-5,once,TGTGCCAGCAGCTGGGGCGGGGGGGACCAAGAGACCCAGTACTTC,CASSWGGGDQETQYF
TRBD2,16,TRBV2,TRBJ2-6,-,TGTGCCAGCAGTTCGGGACTAGCAGGAGGGGCCAACGTCCTGACTTTC,CASSSGLAGGANVLTF
-,17,TRBV18,TRBJ1-1,-,TGTGCCAGCTCACCAACCGTTGGAGGGGCGGGGAACACTGAAGCTTTCTTT,CASSPTVGGAGNTEAFF
-,13,TRBV10-3,TRBJ2-5,few,TGTGCCATCATGACCCCCGGGGGAGAGACCCAGTACTTC,CAIMTPGGETQYF
-,14,TRBV7-8,TRBJ1-2,-,TGTGCCAGCAGCTTAGAGAGAGGCCGATATGGCTACACCTTC,CASSLERGRYGYTF
-,15,TRBV5-1,TRBJ2-7,-,TGCGCCAGCAGCTTGGGGGAGCGGTCCTCCTACGAGCAGTACTTC,CASSLGERSSYEQYF
-,14,TRBV6-5,TRBJ1-4,once,TGTGCCAGCGAACACGACAGGCGTAATGAAAAACTGTTTTTT,CASEHDRRNEKLFF
-,11,TRBV28,TRBJ1-1,-,TGTGCCAGCAGTTTTACGGGGGAAGCTTTCTTT,CASSFTGEAFF
-,15,TRBV7-9,TRBJ2-1,-,TGTGCCAGCAGCTTAGCGGGAGGCGCTGGGGGGGAGCAGTTCTTC,CASSLAGGAGGEQFF
-,16,TRBV6-6,TRBJ1-4,-,TGTGCCAGCAGTTACCGGGGCGGGGCATTAAATGAAAAACTGTTTTTT,CASSYRGGALNEKLFF
TRBD2,13,TRBV10-2,TRBJ2-2,-,TGCGCCAGCTCGTTAGCGGGAGTCGGGGAGCTGTTTTTT,CASSLAGVGELFF
-,13,TRBV29-1,TRBJ2-7,-,TGCAGCGTTGAATTGGGGCAGACCTACGAGCAGTACTTC,CSVELGQTYEQYF